The rows below give T cell receptor beta chains drawn from one sample of a study of T cell responses to AZD1222 COVID-19 vaccine. The repertoire was sequenced with immunoSEQ multiplex PCR; TCRdb's copy has only in-frame clones and lacks some. The repertoire holds about 120,000 clones, with 90% to 95% as singletons. The starting material was peripheral blood, obtained on day 0 of AZD1222 vaccination. The receptors derive from an adult in good health. The CDR3 runs from the conserved cysteine through the conserved F or W. The order of the fields is V gene, clone size, D gene, J gene, CDR3 protein, CDR3 DNA. A D gene is named only where the DNA matches it firmly. Clone size is not always given. Where it is, it says once, few, many or a class for expanded clones.

V gene: TRBV6-5; clone size: -; D gene: TRBD1; J gene: TRBJ2-5; CDR3 protein: CASRIQGAIETQYF; CDR3 DNA: TGTGCCAGCAGGATACAGGGGGCGATAGAGACCCAGTACTTC
V gene: TRBV19; clone size: once; D gene: TRBD2; J gene: TRBJ2-3; CDR3 protein: CASSIKGGTSGTDTQYF; CDR3 DNA: TGTGCCAGTAGTATAAAAGGGGGGACTAGCGGCACAGATACGCAGTATTTT
V gene: TRBV11-2; clone size: -; D gene: TRBD1; J gene: TRBJ1-2; CDR3 protein: CASSLMTGDPFGPGYTF; CDR3 DNA: TGTGCCAGCAGCTTAATGACAGGGGATCCCTTCGGACCTGGCTACACCTTC
V gene: TRBV28; clone size: -; D gene: -; J gene: TRBJ2-1; CDR3 protein: CATSYRGQYGDEQFF; CDR3 DNA: TGTGCCACCTCCTACCGGGGCCAGTATGGCGATGAGCAGTTCTTC
V gene: TRBV5-5; clone size: -; D gene: -; J gene: TRBJ1-5; CDR3 protein: CASSPAVYSNQPQHF; CDR3 DNA: TGTGCCAGCAGCCCGGCCGTCTATAGCAATCAGCCCCAGCATTTT
V gene: TRBV13; clone size: -; D gene: -; J gene: TRBJ2-5; CDR3 protein: CASSLVGRETQYF; CDR3 DNA: TGTGCCAGCAGCTTAGTGGGAAGGGAGACCCAGTACTTC
V gene: TRBV5-1; clone size: once; D gene: -; J gene: TRBJ2-3; CDR3 protein: CASSPIPGGEDNTQYF; CDR3 DNA: TGCGCCAGCAGCCCTATTCCGGGCGGAGAGGATAATACGCAGTATTTT
V gene: TRBV13; clone size: -; D gene: TRBD2; J gene: TRBJ2-1; CDR3 protein: CASSLYSGLAGGPYNEQFF; CDR3 DNA: TGTGCCAGCAGCCTCTATTCGGGACTAGCGGGAGGGCCGTACAATGAGCAGTTCTTC
V gene: TRBV7-2; clone size: -; D gene: -; J gene: TRBJ2-2; CDR3 protein: CASSYRGRHYTGELFF; CDR3 DNA: TGTGCCAGCAGCTACCGGGGACGTCATTACACCGGGGAGCTGTTTTTT
V gene: TRBV4-1; clone size: -; D gene: -; J gene: TRBJ2-7; CDR3 protein: CASSLRGDSSYEQYF; CDR3 DNA: TGCGCCAGCAGCCTGCGGGGGGACAGCTCCTACGAGCAGTACTTC
V gene: TRBV3-1/TRBV3-2; clone size: -; D gene: -; J gene: TRBJ1-4; CDR3 protein: CASSQPQGSRKLFF; CDR3 DNA: TGTGCCAGCAGCCAACCCCAGGGGAGTCGGAAACTGTTTTTT
V gene: TRBV28; clone size: -; D gene: TRBD1; J gene: TRBJ1-2; CDR3 protein: CASSLLGQGKNYGYTF; CDR3 DNA: TGTGCCAGCAGTCTCCTCGGACAGGGAAAAAACTATGGCTACACCTTC
V gene: TRBV6-5; clone size: -; D gene: -; J gene: TRBJ1-6; CDR3 protein: CASSPRDFHSPLHF; CDR3 DNA: TGTGCCAGCAGTCCCCGGGATTTCCACTCACCCCTCCACTTT
V gene: TRBV28; clone size: once; D gene: -; J gene: TRBJ2-7; CDR3 protein: CASRIGGRTMGYEQYF; CDR3 DNA: TGTGCCAGCAGAATTGGGGGCCGGACCATGGGGTACGAGCAGTACTTC
V gene: TRBV7-4; clone size: -; D gene: -; J gene: TRBJ1-5; CDR3 protein: CASSPRGNQPQHF; CDR3 DNA: TGTGCCAGCAGCCCGCGGGGCAATCAGCCCCAGCATTTT
V gene: TRBV27; clone size: once; D gene: -; J gene: TRBJ1-2; CDR3 protein: CASSLEGLYGYTF; CDR3 DNA: TGTGCCAGCAGTTTAGAGGGGCTCTATGGCTACACCTTC
V gene: TRBV5-1; clone size: -; D gene: -; J gene: TRBJ1-2; CDR3 protein: CASSLVGAQGYGYTF; CDR3 DNA: TGCGCCAGCAGCTTGGTCGGGGCGCAGGGATATGGCTACACCTTC
V gene: TRBV11-2; clone size: -; D gene: TRBD1; J gene: TRBJ2-1; CDR3 protein: CASSLVGQGVAEQFF; CDR3 DNA: TGTGCCAGCAGCTTAGTAGGACAGGGGGTGGCTGAGCAGTTCTTC
V gene: TRBV27; clone size: -; D gene: -; J gene: TRBJ1-1; CDR3 protein: CASSLSGQGTEAFF; CDR3 DNA: TGTGCCAGCAGTTTAAGCGGGCAGGGCACTGAAGCTTTCTTT
V gene: TRBV9; clone size: -; D gene: TRBD2; J gene: TRBJ2-1; CDR3 protein: CASSNQLAAVGNEQFF; CDR3 DNA: TGTGCCAGCAGCAACCAGCTAGCGGCCGTGGGCAATGAGCAGTTCTTC
V gene: TRBV5-1; clone size: once; D gene: -; J gene: TRBJ2-1; CDR3 protein: CASTIRMSRGNEQFF; CDR3 DNA: TGCGCCAGCACCATTAGGATGAGCAGGGGCAATGAGCAGTTCTTC
V gene: TRBV10-3; clone size: -; D gene: -; J gene: TRBJ1-1; CDR3 protein: CAISDETVNTEAFF; CDR3 DNA: TGTGCCATCAGTGATGAGACCGTGAACACTGAAGCTTTCTTT
V gene: TRBV9; clone size: once; D gene: TRBD2; J gene: TRBJ2-7; CDR3 protein: CASSTTSGRTEQYF; CDR3 DNA: TGTGCCAGCAGCACGACTAGCGGGAGGACCGAGCAGTACTTC
V gene: TRBV11-2; clone size: -; D gene: -; J gene: TRBJ1-1; CDR3 protein: CASSSGGWGRSNTEAFF; CDR3 DNA: TGTGCCAGCAGCTCAGGCGGATGGGGCAGATCTAACACTGAAGCTTTCTTT
V gene: TRBV5-6; clone size: -; D gene: -; J gene: TRBJ1-6; CDR3 protein: CASSLGGPSNSPLHF; CDR3 DNA: TGTGCCAGCAGCTTGGGTGGGCCCTCAAATTCACCCCTCCACTTT
V gene: TRBV5-1; clone size: -; D gene: TRBD2; J gene: TRBJ2-1; CDR3 protein: CASSLLTSGARNEQFF; CDR3 DNA: TGCGCCAGCAGCTTACTGACTAGCGGGGCCCGGAATGAGCAGTTCTTC
V gene: TRBV27; clone size: -; D gene: -; J gene: TRBJ2-7; CDR3 protein: CASSLSRDRIYEQYF; CDR3 DNA: TGTGCCAGCAGTTTATCCCGGGACCGAATCTACGAGCAGTACTTC
V gene: TRBV3-1/TRBV3-2; clone size: -; D gene: -; J gene: TRBJ2-3; CDR3 protein: CASSPSWETPAQYF; CDR3 DNA: TGTGCCAGCAGCCCCTCATGGGAGACACCAGCGCAGTATTTT
V gene: TRBV5-3; clone size: once; D gene: -; J gene: TRBJ2-7; CDR3 protein: CARSLGRYEQYF; CDR3 DNA: TGTGCCAGAAGCTTGGGAAGATACGAGCAGTACTTC
V gene: TRBV6-1; clone size: few; D gene: -; J gene: TRBJ2-7; CDR3 protein: CASSEARPGEQYF; CDR3 DNA: TGTGCCAGCAGTGAAGCAAGACCCGGGGAGCAGTACTTC
V gene: TRBV6-5; clone size: -; D gene: TRBD1; J gene: TRBJ1-5; CDR3 protein: CASSYRQGVQPQHF; CDR3 DNA: TGTGCCAGCAGTTACAGACAGGGGGTTCAGCCCCAGCATTTT
V gene: TRBV6-5; clone size: -; D gene: TRBD2; J gene: TRBJ2-1; CDR3 protein: CASSYSGLARNEQFF; CDR3 DNA: TGTGCCAGCAGTTACTCCGGACTAGCGAGGAATGAGCAGTTCTTC
V gene: TRBV4-1; clone size: -; D gene: -; J gene: TRBJ2-7; CDR3 protein: CASSLRGVEEQYF; CDR3 DNA: TGCGCCAGCAGCCTCAGGGGGGTAGAGGAGCAGTACTTC
V gene: TRBV7-2; clone size: -; D gene: TRBD1; J gene: TRBJ2-7; CDR3 protein: CASSFSGTGFYEQYF; CDR3 DNA: TGTGCCAGCAGCTTTTCCGGGACAGGGTTCTACGAGCAGTACTTC
V gene: TRBV9; clone size: -; D gene: -; J gene: TRBJ2-7; CDR3 protein: CASSVGAAVSYEQYF; CDR3 DNA: TGTGCCAGCAGCGTAGGTGCCGCAGTCTCCTACGAGCAGTACTTC